The clone carrying this T cell receptor (beta chain) has just a few counts. The antigen is undetermined. Here immunoSEQ multiplex PCR was the method, and the copy in TCRdb shows in-frame clones only, minus some. This table has fewer than 30,000 clones, under 80% appearing once. Trimming stripped 2 bases from V and 3 bases from J, with 8 bases between. Germline V gene sequence: CDR1 SGHNT, CDR2 YENEEA. This CDR3 is built from 13 residues. The time point was: cycle 4 day 1 (C4D1), after 5 to 7 weeks of nivolumab. Relapse after autologous stem cell transplantation occurred in every patient, and brentuximab vedotin exposure varied. Purification of CD4+ T cells from thawed PBMCs was performed via magnetic negative selection. This sample stems from a study of PD-1 blockade in classical Hodgkin lymphoma. Points from the study as a whole: Patients who responded completely had about the same baseline diversity as newly diagnosed patients.

Material: CD4+ T cells from blood, obtained before the fourth cycle of nivolumab. The sequence was collected from a human donor with classical Hodgkin lymphoma. V usage is TRBV11-3 and J usage is TRBJ2-7; D call uncertain. The CDR3 loop reads CASSLHYSYEQYF. The DNA for the CDR3 is TGTGCCAGCAGCTTACATTATAGCTACGAGCAGTACTTC.